The clone carrying this T cell receptor (beta chain) was found a few times. Its cognate antigen is unknown. The sample comes from a study of T and B cells in COVID-19 patients. Background on the study: Of about 22 active-infection patients, roughly 18 carried comorbidities linked to unfavorable COVID-19 outcome.

Study-wide points: Early severe-case samples and blood from mildly ill patients during symptoms were in short supply. Exclusive to the recovered cohort were some 2,300 TCR clusters, about 33 of them with low generation probability. Active COVID-19 showed highly clonal TRB repertoires; recovery showed diversity and richness above healthy donors.

V was pared by 1 base and J by 7 bases, with 16 bases between. The CDR3 sequence is 15 residues long. Germline lookup yields CDR1 LGHNA and CDR2 YSLEER. BIOMED2 TRB-A/B primer pools were used in multiplex TRB PCR. A single record per CDR3 protein comes from TCRdb applying MiXCR to the multiplex PCR reads. The repertoire includes roughly 11,000 distinct CDR3 sequences, under 35% of them detected once, and roughly 29% sits in the top ten. From blood, about 220-500 ng of genomic DNA served as TRB template. The specimen sequenced was blood. The clonotype comes from a human donor who had recovered from COVID-19. The rearrangement uses TRBV4-3 and TRBJ2-5; D is undetermined. Written as DNA, the CDR3 is TGCGCCAGCAGCCAAGGTGGCGTAATGAAAGGGACCCAGTACTTC. Protein: CASSQGGVMKGTQYF.